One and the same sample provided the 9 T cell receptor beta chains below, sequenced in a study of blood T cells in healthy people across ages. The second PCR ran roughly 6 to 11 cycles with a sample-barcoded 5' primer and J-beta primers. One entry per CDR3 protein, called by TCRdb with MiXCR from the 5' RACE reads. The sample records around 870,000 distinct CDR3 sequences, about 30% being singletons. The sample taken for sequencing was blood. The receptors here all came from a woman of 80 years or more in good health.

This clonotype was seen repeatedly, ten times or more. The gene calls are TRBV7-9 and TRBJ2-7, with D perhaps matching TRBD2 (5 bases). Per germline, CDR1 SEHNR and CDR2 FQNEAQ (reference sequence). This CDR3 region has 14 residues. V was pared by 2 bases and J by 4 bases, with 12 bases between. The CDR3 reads CASSLSYGMYEQYF. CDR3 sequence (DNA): TGTGCCAGCAGCTTATCATACGGGATGTACGAGCAGTACTTC.

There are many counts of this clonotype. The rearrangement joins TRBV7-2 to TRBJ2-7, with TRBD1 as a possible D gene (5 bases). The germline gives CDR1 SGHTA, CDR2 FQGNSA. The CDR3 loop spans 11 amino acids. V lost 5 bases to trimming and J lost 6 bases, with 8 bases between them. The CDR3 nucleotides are TGTGCCAGCAGCCTCAGGGTCGAGCAGTACTTC. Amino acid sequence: CASSLRVEQYF.

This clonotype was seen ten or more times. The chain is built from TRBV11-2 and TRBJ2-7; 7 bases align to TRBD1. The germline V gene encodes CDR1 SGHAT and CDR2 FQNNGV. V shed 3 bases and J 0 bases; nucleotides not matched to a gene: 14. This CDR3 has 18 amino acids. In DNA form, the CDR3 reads TGTGCCAGCAGCTTGAGACAGGGAAGAAAGACAGGCTCCTACGAGCAGTACTTC. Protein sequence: CASSLRQGRKTGSYEQYF.

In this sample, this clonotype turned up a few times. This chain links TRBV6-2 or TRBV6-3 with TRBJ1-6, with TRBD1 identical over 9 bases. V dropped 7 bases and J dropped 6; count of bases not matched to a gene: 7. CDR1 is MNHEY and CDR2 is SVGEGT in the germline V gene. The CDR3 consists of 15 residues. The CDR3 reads CASTKGQGANSPLHF. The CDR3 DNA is TGTGCCAGCACAAAGGGACAGGGTGCTAATTCACCCCTCCACTTT.

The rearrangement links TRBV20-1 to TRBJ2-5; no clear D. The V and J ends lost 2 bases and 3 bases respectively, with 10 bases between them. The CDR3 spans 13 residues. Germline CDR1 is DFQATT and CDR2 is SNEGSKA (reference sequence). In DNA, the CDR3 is TGCAGTGCTAGATTTGTCGGAAAAGAGACCCAGTACTTC. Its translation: CSARFVGKETQYF.

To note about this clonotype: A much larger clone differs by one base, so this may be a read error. DNA for the CDR3: TGCGCCAGCAGCCCGGAGCCCCGGGAAAGCACTGAAGCTTTCTTT. Encoded protein: CASSPEPRESTEAFF. The chain couples TRBV5-1 to TRBJ1-1; no reliable D call. There are 15 residues in the CDR3. CDR1 is SGHRS and CDR2 is YFSETQ in the germline V gene. The ends were cut back, 4 bases at V and 4 bases at J, with 17 bases in the middle.

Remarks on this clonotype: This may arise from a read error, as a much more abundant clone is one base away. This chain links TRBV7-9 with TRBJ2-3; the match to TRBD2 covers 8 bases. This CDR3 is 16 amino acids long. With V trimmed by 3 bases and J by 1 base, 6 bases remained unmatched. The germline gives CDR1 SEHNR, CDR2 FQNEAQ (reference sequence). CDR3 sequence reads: CASSFGGGPGTDTQYF. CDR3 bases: TGTGCCAGCAGCTTTGGCGGGGGGCCCGGCACAGATACGCAGTATTTT.

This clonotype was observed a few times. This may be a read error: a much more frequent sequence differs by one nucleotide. CDR3 sequence (DNA): TGTGCCGGCAACCAGGGGGCAAAGAAGTACTTC. It specifies CAGNQGAKKYF. The chain links TRBV6-2 or TRBV6-3 to TRBJ2-4, with 8 bases aligning to TRBD1. Trimming took 11 bases from V and 14 from J; bases not matched to a gene: 11. CDR3 length: 11 amino acids. Per germline, CDR1 MNHEY and CDR2 SVGEGT.

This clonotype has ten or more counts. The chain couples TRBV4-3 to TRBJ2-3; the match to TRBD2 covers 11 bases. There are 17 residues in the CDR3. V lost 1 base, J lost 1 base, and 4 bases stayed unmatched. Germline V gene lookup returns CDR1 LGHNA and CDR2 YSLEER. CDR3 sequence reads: CASSQAWGLAGTDTQYF. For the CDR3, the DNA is TGCGCCAGCAGCCAAGCGTGGGGACTAGCGGGCACAGATACGCAGTATTTT.